A single sample is the source of the 28 T cell receptor beta chains below, sequenced in a study of blood T cell repertoires in COVID-19. Libraries were prepared by immunoSEQ multiplex PCR; TCRdb keeps only in-frame clonotypes and omits some of them. The sample comprises 300,000 to 350,000 clones, 90% of which are singletons, and under 1.1% rests with the top ten. The sequencing input was peripheral blood. These receptors were obtained from a woman in her thirties or forties with COVID-19, enrolled during active disease.

This clone was observed once. This rearrangement joins TRBV4-3 to TRBJ2-3; 11 bases agree with TRBD2. Germline trimming cut 4 bases from V and 3 bases from J; bases unmatched to any gene: 12. Per germline, CDR1 LGHNA and CDR2 YSLEER. The CDR3 loop spans 18 amino acids. CDR3 residues: CASSRRNILAGGTDTQYF. The CDR3 DNA reads TGCGCCAGCAGCCGCCGAAATATTCTAGCGGGAGGTACAGATACGCAGTATTTT.

This clone was observed a single time. The chain employs TRBV18 and TRBJ1-6; TRBD1 might be the D (6 bases). Per the germline V gene, CDR1 is KGHSH and CDR2 is LQKENI. V was trimmed by 3 bases and J by 5 bases, leaving 11 bases between them. The CDR3 has 15 residues. This CDR3 reads CASSPSGQNNSPLHF. DNA for the CDR3: TGTGCCAGCTCACCCTCCGGACAGAATAATTCACCCCTCCACTTT.

This rearrangement joins TRBV30 to TRBJ1-2; 7 nucleotides line up with TRBD1. The length of the CDR3 is 12 residues. Germline V gene data show CDR1 as GTSNPN and CDR2 as SVGIG (reference sequence). V shed 5 bases, J shed 4 bases, and the junction held 4 bases outside the gene matches. The CDR3 is CAWSWDSYGYTF. CDR3 nucleotides: TGTGCCTGGTCCTGGGACAGCTATGGCTACACCTTC.

The chain combines TRBV7-9 with TRBJ1-1; perhaps TRBD1 as D (6 bases). The V end lost 5 bases, the J end lost 4 bases, and 17 bases lay between the germline ends. This CDR3 has 15 amino acids. CDR1 is SEHNR and CDR2 is FQNEAQ in the germline V gene (reference sequence). In nucleotides, the CDR3 is TGTGCCAGCAGCCCCTCCCTGGGGGCGCCCACTGAAGCTTTCTTT. It is translated as CASSPSLGAPTEAFF.

The chain links TRBV5-1 to TRBJ1-2; D might be TRBD1 (6 bases). The CDR3 runs to 15 residues. Trimming removed 0 bases at V and 4 bases at J, with 13 bases between. Per germline, CDR1 SGHRS and CDR2 YFSETQ. The CDR3 nucleotides read TGCGCCAGCAGCTTGGGGGGGGGCGACCCCTATGGCTACACCTTC. As protein: CASSLGGGDPYGYTF.

V is TRBV15 and J is TRBJ2-7; 8 bases fit TRBD2. V shed 1 base and J 1 base; nucleotides not matched to a gene: 9. Germline values: CDR1 LNHNV, CDR2 YYDKDF (reference sequence). CDR3 length: 17 residues. The CDR3: CATSRVVGTSYSYEQYF. The DNA of the CDR3 is TGTGCCACCAGCAGAGTTGTTGGGACTAGTTATTCCTACGAGCAGTACTTC.

The gene calls are TRBV20-1 and TRBJ2-3; 13 nucleotides line up with TRBD2. The CDR3 is 16 residues long. CDR1 DFQATT and CDR2 SNEGSKA come from the germline V gene (reference sequence). Trimming at V came to 3 bases and at J to 4 bases, leaving 7 bases not matched to a gene. CDR3 nucleotide sequence: TGCAGTGCTAGTCCCTGGACTAGCGGGAGTTCAGATACGCAGTATTTT. As protein: CSASPWTSGSSDTQYF.

This rearrangement joins TRBV7-2 to TRBJ2-3; maybe TRBD2 (6 bases). The CDR3 spans 16 residues. Looked up from germline, CDR1 is SGHTA and CDR2 is FQGNSA. V was pared by 2 bases and J by 4 bases, with 16 bases between. CDR3 coding DNA: TGTGCCAGCAGCTTAACCGGAGGGGTAGGGGCAGATACGCAGTATTTT. Residues: CASSLTGGVGADTQYF.

This clone showed up just once. V and J are TRBV5-5 and TRBJ1-3; D is unresolved. Trimming cost V 4 bases and J 0 bases, with 17 bases left between them. Germline V gene sequence: CDR1 SGHKS, CDR2 YYEKEE (reference sequence). The CDR3 is made up of 17 amino acids. For the CDR3, the DNA is TGTGCCAGCAGCCGGGAGAGGCAGTCCCTCTCTGGAAACACCATATATTTT. Translating gives CASSRERQSLSGNTIYF.

The V gene is TRBV7-9, the J gene TRBJ2-7; 10 positions agree with TRBD1. CDR3 length equals 16 residues. Germline CDR1 is SEHNR and CDR2 is FQNEAQ (reference sequence). V was pared by 1 base and J by 4 bases, with 7 bases of the junction left unmatched. CDR3 loop: CASSLGTPGQGYEQYF. CDR3 bases: TGTGCCAGCAGCTTAGGAACCCCGGGACAGGGGTACGAGCAGTACTTC.

The chain is built from TRBV10-3 and TRBJ1-2; TRBD1 matches at 7 bases. Germline V lookup: CDR1 ENHRY, CDR2 SYGVKD. The CDR3 runs 15 residues. V trimming: 4 bases; J trimming: 4 bases; junction bases outside the gene matches: 9. The CDR3 loop is CAISGGTGVRYGYTF. CDR3 in DNA: TGTGCCATCAGTGGCGGTACAGGGGTTCGCTATGGCTACACCTTC.

The CDR3: CASSEWGGPNEKLFF. The CDR3 nucleotides are TGTGCCAGCAGTGAATGGGGGGGGCCTAATGAAAAACTGTTTTTT. The chain carries TRBV25-1 and TRBJ1-4; D might be TRBD1 (6 bases). The V gene's germline CDR1 is MGHDK and CDR2 SYGVNS. V lost 1 base and J 3 bases, leaving 9 bases between the germline ends. This CDR3 has 15 residues.

The rearrangement links TRBV7-3 to TRBJ2-1, with 9 bases identical to TRBD1. The CDR3 sequence is 15 residues long. CDR1 and CDR2 (germline): SGHTA, FQGTGA. V shed 3 bases and J 5 bases; nucleotides not matched to a gene: 5. This CDR3 is CASSLGDRDHNEQFF. As DNA, the CDR3 is TGTGCCAGCAGCTTGGGGGACAGGGACCACAATGAGCAGTTCTTC.

The rearrangement joins TRBV28 to TRBJ1-5; 9 bases align to TRBD1. With 5 bases clipped from V and 6 bases from J, the junction kept 8 bases outside the gene matches. The CDR3 is 15 residues long. Germline CDR1 MDHEN, CDR2 SYDVKM. CDR3 sequence: CASSLTGTGRQPQHF. In DNA form, the CDR3 reads TGTGCCAGCAGTCTCACCGGGACAGGGCGTCAGCCCCAGCATTTT.

The count of this clone is one. The chain links TRBV28 to TRBJ2-7; TRBD2 matches 7 bases. Germline V gene data show CDR1 as MDHEN and CDR2 as SYDVKM. Trimming cost V 4 bases and J 3 bases; bases outside gene matches: 9. CDR3 length equals 15 residues. This chain's CDR3 is CASSSRGSGDYEQYF. Written as DNA, the CDR3 is TGTGCCAGCAGTTCCCGGGGGAGCGGGGACTACGAGCAGTACTTC.

This chain joins TRBV19 and TRBJ2-1, with TRBD2 identical over 12 bases. This CDR3 is 18 amino acids long. V lost 9 bases, J lost 5 bases, and 17 bases stayed unmatched. Germline CDR1 and CDR2: LNHDA and SQIVND (reference sequence). CDR3: CASNTDFGLAGTNNEQFF. CDR3 nucleotides: TGTGCCAGCAATACCGACTTCGGACTAGCGGGAACAAACAATGAGCAGTTCTTC.

V gene TRBV29-1 combines with J gene TRBJ2-7, with 8 nucleotides matching TRBD1. Looked up from germline, CDR1 is SQVTM and CDR2 is ANQGSEA. This CDR3 region has 13 residues. With V trimmed by 4 bases and J by 3 bases, 5 bases remained unmatched. The CDR3 bases are TGCAGCGTTGGGGGGACAGGTCGCTACGAGCAGTACTTC. Amino acid sequence: CSVGGTGRYEQYF.

V gene TRBV4-3 combines with J gene TRBJ2-3; weak D call: TRBD1 (5 bases). Trimming shortened V by 1 base and J by 0 bases, and 8 bases separated the two germline ends. Germline V gene data show CDR1 as LGHNA and CDR2 as YSLEER. CDR3 size: 15 residues. The CDR3 DNA is TGCGCCAGCAGCCAAGTAGGGGTTAGCACAGATACGCAGTATTTT. Encoded protein: CASSQVGVSTDTQYF.

The chain uses TRBV6-1 and TRBJ1-5, with 10 bases aligning to TRBD1. Trimming took 4 bases from V and 6 from J; bases not matched to a gene: 12. Germline assignment: CDR1 MNHNS and CDR2 SASEGT. The CDR3 is 17 amino acids. CDR3 sequence reads: CASSGGTGASQSQPQHF. In DNA form, the CDR3 reads TGTGCCAGCAGTGGGGGGACAGGGGCTAGTCAAAGTCAGCCCCAGCATTTT.

This chain links TRBV7-9 with TRBJ1-2; 7 nucleotides line up with TRBD1. Trimming cost V 10 bases and J 0 bases; bases outside gene matches: 11. Germline lookup yields CDR1 SEHNR and CDR2 FQNEAQ (reference sequence). The CDR3 runs to 15 residues. The CDR3 loop is CATLGRTGSNYGYTF. In nucleotides, the CDR3 is TGTGCCACCCTAGGCCGGACAGGATCTAACTATGGCTACACCTTC.

The V gene is TRBV4-2, the J gene TRBJ1-1; 7 nucleotides align to TRBD1. The trim removed 2 bases at V and 4 bases at J, leaving 7 bases unmatched. CDR3 size: 15 residues. CDR1 is LGHNA, CDR2 YNFKEQ, per germline. The CDR3 DNA follows: TGTGCCAGCAGCCAACAACCTGACAGGGCCACTGAAGCTTTCTTT. Its translation is CASSQQPDRATEAFF.

The chain links TRBV21-1 to TRBJ2-2; TRBD2 is the table's D call and was not checked against the DNA. TRBV21-1 is tagged as a pseudogene. CDR3 size: 16 residues. This chain's CDR3 is CASSPRLAGGIGELFF. The DNA of the CDR3 is TGTGCCAGCAGCCCTAGACTAGCGGGAGGGATCGGGGAGCTGTTTTTT.

This sequence joins TRBV5-1 and TRBJ2-5; possible D gene TRBD1, 6 bases. The CDR3 is 13 amino acids. The germline CDR1 and CDR2 sequences are SGHRS and YFSETQ. V lost 6 bases and J lost 4, with 13 bases in between. CDR3 in amino acids: CASMNRVGETQYF. The CDR3 nucleotides are TGCGCCAGCATGAACAGGGTAGGAGAGACCCAGTACTTC.

V gene TRBV24-1 combines with J gene TRBJ1-5; a possible D gene is TRBD1 (5 bases). The V end was cut by 6 bases, the J end by 0 bases, with 11 bases between. The length of the CDR3 is 15 residues. The germline CDR1 and CDR2 sequences are KGHDR and SFDVKD. The CDR3 loop is CATSPTGRSNQPQHF. CDR3 DNA sequence: TGTGCCACCAGTCCTACAGGACGTAGCAATCAGCCCCAGCATTTT.

This chain links TRBV5-4 with TRBJ1-1; D might be TRBD1 (6 bases). CDR3 length equals 20 residues. Deletions cut 5 bases from V and 0 bases from J, with 29 bases between. CDR1 SGHNT and CDR2 YYREEE come from the germline V gene (reference sequence). The CDR3 bases are TGTGCCAGCAGTCCTTATTTCCCGGGACAAGGCTGGAGCATGAACACTGAAGCTTTCTTT. It yields the protein CASSPYFPGQGWSMNTEAFF.

V is TRBV18 and J is TRBJ2-7; the match to TRBD2 covers 12 bases. Germline trimming cut 3 bases from V and 2 bases from J; bases unmatched to any gene: 5. CDR3 length equals 16 residues. The germline gives CDR1 KGHSH, CDR2 LQKENI. The CDR3 reads CASSPGLAGHTYEQYF. CDR3 coding DNA: TGTGCCAGCTCACCGGGACTAGCGGGTCACACCTACGAGCAGTACTTC.

The chain carries TRBV5-6 and TRBJ1-6; 7 bases are a match to TRBD1. The germline V gene encodes CDR1 SGHDT and CDR2 YYEEEE. This CDR3 has 14 residues. V lost 5 bases, J lost 4 bases, and 3 bases stayed unmatched. CDR3 in amino acids: CASRRQGYNSPLHF. CDR3 in DNA: TGTGCCAGCAGACGACAGGGATATAATTCACCCCTCCACTTT.

This rearrangement joins TRBV5-1 to TRBJ1-6, with D perhaps matching TRBD1 (6 bases). The length of the CDR3 is 15 residues. The germline V gene encodes CDR1 SGHRS and CDR2 YFSETQ. The V gene lost 0 bases and the J gene lost 7 bases, with 11 bases spanning the gap. The DNA of the CDR3 is TGCGCCAGCAGCTTGGTACAGGGAGCAAATTCACCCCTCCACTTT. Protein: CASSLVQGANSPLHF. The variable domain in full, completed from reference TRBV5-1 and TRBJ1-6, reads KAGVTQTPRYLIKTRGQQVTLSCSPISGHRSVSWYQQTPGQGLQFLFEYFSETQRNKGNFPGRFSGRQFSNSRSEMNVSTLELGDSALYLCASSLVQGANSPLHFGNGTRLTVT.